This T cell receptor beta chain is from a study of regulatory T cells in long-lasting Graves disease. Study conclusions and caveats: Clonotypes that were public and shared totalled around 2,700 in persistent patients versus over 800 in new patients.

Remarks on this clonotype: What it binds is not known. It differs at one base from a far larger clone, so likely a read error.

CDR3-region Arm-PCR and iRepertoire HTBI primers produced the TCR beta libraries. TCRdb independently ran MiXCR on the multiplex PCR reads; one entry per CDR3 protein. The profile shows about 330,000 distinct CDR3 sequences, about a sixth of them singletons. This sample's time point: newly diagnosed GD, antithyroid drugs for less than 3 months. PBMC RNA served as the TCR library source. J lost 4 bases, V lost 8 bases, and 9 bases had no gene match. Germline V gives CDR1 MDHEN, CDR2 SYDVKM. This CDR3 contains 15 residues. Separately, the same data were catalogued under a study of T cells in Graves' hyperthyroidism and ophthalmopathy.

This specimen was peripheral blood mononuclear cells (PBMCs), taken at new diagnosis, from a patient treated with antithyroid drugs. This TCR derives from a woman younger than 30 with Graves disease. The J gene is TRBJ2-2, the V gene TRBV28; TRBD2 matches at 8 bases. The CDR3 DNA is TGTGCCAGCTCCTTTAGCGGGACGGGCACCGGGGAGCTGTTTTTT. This gives the protein CASSFSGTGTGELFF.